This TCR beta chain was recovered during a study of T cell changes during pregnancy in multiple sclerosis. Sequencing used immunoSEQ multiplex PCR; TCRdb keeps in-frame clones, though not all of them. The table lists around 40,000 clones, 92% of them singletons. V dropped 8 bases and J dropped 5 bases, with 21 bases sitting between them. CDR3 length: 15 residues. Germline V gene lookup returns CDR1 SNHLY and CDR2 FYNNEI. The chain carries TRBV2 and TRBJ2-5; no firm D call. The sequence derives from a female donor with multiple sclerosis, enrolled in a pregnancy study. This specimen was CD4+ T cells from peripheral blood mononuclear cells, taken in the third trimester of pregnancy. CDR3 sequence reads: CASSSSGRVEETQYF. DNA for the CDR3: TGTGCCAGCTCGAGTAGTGGTAGAGTGGAGGAGACCCAGTACTTC. Using reference TRBV2 and TRBJ2-5 for the parts outside the CDR3, the full variable domain is EPEVTQTPSHQVTQMGQEVILRCVPISNHLYFYWYRQILGQKVEFLVSFYNNEISEKSEIFDDQFSVERPDGSNFTLKIRSTKLEDSAMYFCASSSSGRVEETQYFGPGTRLLVL.